This entry describes one T cell receptor beta chain. Its antigen is undetermined. While unrecorded immune exposures were likely, the donors were nominally healthy when sampled. These data are taken from a study of cytomegalovirus exposure and HLA in healthy donors. General study findings and limits: Accurate predictions that matched the HLA-A and HLA-B alleles of most subjects were reportedly made from TCR beta sequences. Per a later analysis, HLA-associated TCR beta chains showed more clonal expansion than other, equally common TCR beta chains.

A multiplex PCR was run with 60 Vbeta primers and 13 Jbeta primers. The protocol was immunoSEQ multiplex PCR, while the TCRdb copy is restricted to in-frame clones and leaves out a portion. This sample has about 180,000 clones, with around 77% found just once. From germline, CDR1 is MNHNS and CDR2 SASEGT. This CDR3 spans 13 amino acids. With 6 bases removed from V and 7 bases from J, the gap between germline ends came to 15 bases. The chain joins TRBV6-1 to TRBJ1-1; D possibly corresponds to TRBD1 (6 bases). This receptor was identified in a man aged 55 to 70 in good health and CMV-seronegative. The sequenced sample consisted of PBMCs. This CDR3 is CASSPRQDLEAFF. CDR3 nucleotide sequence: TGTGCCAGCAGCCCCCGACAGGACCTTGAAGCTTTCTTT.